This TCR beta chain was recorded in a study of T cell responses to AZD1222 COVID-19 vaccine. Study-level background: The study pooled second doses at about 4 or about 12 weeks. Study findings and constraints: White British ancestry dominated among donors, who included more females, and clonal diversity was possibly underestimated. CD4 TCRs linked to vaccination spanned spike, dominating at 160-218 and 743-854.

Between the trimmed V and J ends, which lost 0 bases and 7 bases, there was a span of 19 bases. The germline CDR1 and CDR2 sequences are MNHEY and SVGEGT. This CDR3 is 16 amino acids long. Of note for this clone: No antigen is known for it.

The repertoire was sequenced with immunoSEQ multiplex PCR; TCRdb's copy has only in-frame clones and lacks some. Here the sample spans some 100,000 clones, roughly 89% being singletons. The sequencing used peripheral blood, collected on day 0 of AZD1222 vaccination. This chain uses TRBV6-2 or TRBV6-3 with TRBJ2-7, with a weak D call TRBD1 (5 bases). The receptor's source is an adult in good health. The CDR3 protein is CASSYSKGQPAWEQYF. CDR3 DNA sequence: TGTGCCAGCAGTTACTCGAAGGGGCAACCAGCGTGGGAGCAGTACTTC.